Included here is one TCR beta chain sequence, with context. Assay: immunoSEQ multiplex PCR; the TCRdb copy retains only in-frame clones and omits some. The table has 70,000 to 90,000 clones, 90% seen once. The length of the CDR3 is 13 residues. Germline V CDR1 and CDR2: LGHNA, YSLEER. V lost 0 bases, J lost 5 bases, and 6 bases lay in between. These data come from a study of OX40 agonist ivuxolimab in advanced cancers. No patient had autoimmune disease or received systemic immunosuppression. V and J are TRBV4-3 and TRBJ2-3; D ambiguous. This receptor was identified in an adult with an advanced solid tumor such as melanoma, head and neck, liver or kidney cancer. This specimen consisted of CD4+ or CD8+ T cells sorted from blood, obtained in a trial of the OX40 agonist ivuxolimab. This chain's CDR3 is CASSQEVGDTQYF. DNA of the CDR3: TGCGCCAGCAGCCAAGAAGTGGGAGATACGCAGTATTTT.